This TCR beta chain came from a study of PD-1 blockade in mismatch repair-deficient tumors. About the study: Patients had 12 mismatch repair-deficient cancer types and were previously treated and progressing.

All patients were mismatch repair deficient, assessed by either PCR or immunohistochemistry. The TCR-sequenced patients were a few responders to pembrolizumab. The table came from immunoSEQ multiplex PCR; TCRdb's copy has only in-frame clones and leaves some out. There are some 120,000 clones in the sample; roughly 90% occur only once, and over 9.5% lies in the top ten. CDR1 is MNHEY and CDR2 is SVGAGI in the germline V gene. Trimming cost V 6 bases and J 8 bases, with 17 bases left between them. The CDR3 is 13 amino acids. The sequencing here drew on peripheral blood, taken approximately 71 weeks after starting pembrolizumab. The TCR sequence derives from an adult with mismatch repair-deficient cancer. The chain carries TRBV6-5 and TRBJ2-7; TRBD1 or TRBD2 may be the D gene (6 bases each). CDR3 DNA: TGTGCCAGCAGGGAGGGGGTGTTGAGTAAGCAGTACTTC. Protein: CASREGVLSKQYF.